This TCR beta chain was obtained from a study of control samples from healthy donors and cancer patients (dated by TCRdb to the early 2020s). Comments on this clone: Which antigen it targets is not known. Base qualities are not recorded, but no much larger clone differs from it by a single base.

Receptors were amplified or captured by the immunoSEQ multiplex PCR assay. TCRdb holds this immuneACCESS table with in-frame rearrangements only. Some clones are missing; in checked studies, unresolved V genes explain under half, and the rest has no known cause. The sample yields roughly 130,000 clones; 75% to 95% were counted once. Of the sample, 2.5% is held by the ten largest clones. V is clipped by 4 bases and J by 0 bases, and the sequence between their germline boundaries is 13 bases long. For CDR1 and CDR2, the germline V gene lists KGHDR and SFDVKD. Inclusive of the bounding cysteine and phenylalanine, the CDR3 is 16 residues long. The retained sequence is limited to the CDR3, 48 bases, with the frame set at the first base.

The receptor chain draws on TRBV24-1 and TRBJ2-3; tentative D gene TRBD2, with 6 bases matching. The sequence was collected from a man aged 18 to 29 in good health. What was sequenced was blood. The bases are TGTGCCACCAGTGACCTCGGGACTTCTAGCACAGATACGCAGTATTTT. Translation gives CATSDLGTSSTDTQYF.